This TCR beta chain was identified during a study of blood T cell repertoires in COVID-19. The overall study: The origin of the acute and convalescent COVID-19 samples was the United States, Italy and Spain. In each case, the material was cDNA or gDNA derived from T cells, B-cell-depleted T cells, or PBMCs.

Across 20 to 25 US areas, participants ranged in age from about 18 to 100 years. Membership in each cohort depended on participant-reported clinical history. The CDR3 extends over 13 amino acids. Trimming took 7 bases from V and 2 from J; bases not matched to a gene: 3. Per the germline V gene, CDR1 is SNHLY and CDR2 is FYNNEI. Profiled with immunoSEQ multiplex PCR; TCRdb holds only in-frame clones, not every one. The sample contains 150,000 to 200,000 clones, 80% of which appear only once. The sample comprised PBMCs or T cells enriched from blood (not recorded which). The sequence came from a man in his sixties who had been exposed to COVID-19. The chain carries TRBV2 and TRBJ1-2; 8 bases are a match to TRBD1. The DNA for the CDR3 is TGTGCCAGCAACACAGGGGGAAACTATGGCTACACCTTC. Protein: CASNTGGNYGYTF. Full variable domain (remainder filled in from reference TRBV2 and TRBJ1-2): EPEVTQTPSHQVTQMGQEVILRCVPISNHLYFYWYRQILGQKVEFLVSFYNNEISEKSEIFDDQFSVERPDGSNFTLKIRSTKLEDSAMYFCASNTGGNYGYTFGSGTRLTVV.